This T cell receptor beta chain was recovered during a study of cytomegalovirus exposure and HLA in healthy donors. Turning to the study itself: HLA-typed donors were the source of approximately 88 million unique TCRs held in an early data release.

Remarks on this clone: What it binds is unknown.

The germline gives CDR1 SGHTA, CDR2 FQGNSA. V lost 1 base and J lost 9; bases outside the gene matches: 5. The CDR3 is 16 amino acids. Study outcomes and limitations: When presence/absence was analysed, sequencing depth was taken to be roughly uniform across donors. In an earlier analysis, productive rearrangement rates for most beta V segments clustered near 87% or 30%. The classifier, whose performance was assessed in both the original and validation cohorts, reportedly diagnosed cytomegalovirus status with high specificity and sensitivity.

The study ran its PCR with 60 Vbeta and 13 Jbeta primers. Profiling relied on immunoSEQ multiplex PCR, and the TCRdb table lists in-frame clones only, not all of them. The profile shows over 70,000 clones, just over 75% of them singletons. The chain links TRBV7-2 to TRBJ2-1; 14 bases are a match to TRBD2. Sequencing was carried out using PBMCs. The receptor was isolated from a man aged 50-60 years in good health and CMV-seropositive. This CDR3 is CASSLVGTSGSSEQFF. CDR3 DNA: TGTGCCAGCAGCTTAGTTGGGACTAGCGGGAGTTCTGAGCAGTTCTTC.